The T cell receptor beta chain described here comes from a study of cytomegalovirus exposure and HLA in healthy donors. Across the study: The same platform was used for the roughly 120 validation repertoires as for the approximately 730 first-cohort repertoires, as reported in a later analysis.

The ends were cut back, 3 bases at V and 2 bases at J, with 17 bases in the middle. Per germline, CDR1 MNHNS and CDR2 SASEGT. The CDR3 runs to 16 residues. A remark on this clone: Its antigen is not known.

Sequencing used immunoSEQ multiplex PCR; TCRdb keeps in-frame clones, though not all of them. The data show about 150,000 clones, 85% to 90% seen once. Study-wide findings and caveats: In a later analysis, first-cohort TCR clusters were found to tend to co-occur in the 100 to 150 validation repertoires. The majority of TCR sequences were rare, yet some public TCRs appeared in many donors.

This rearrangement joins TRBV6-1 to TRBJ2-7, with D possibly TRBD2 on 6 matching bases. The sequenced sample was PBMCs. The receptor was isolated from a woman aged 18-29 years in good health and CMV-seropositive. CDR3 loop: CASSDWGLPNTYEQYF. CDR3 nucleotides: TGTGCCAGCAGTGACTGGGGACTCCCGAATACCTACGAGCAGTACTTC.